These 26 T cell receptor beta chains were all obtained from the same sample, sequenced in a study of CD8+CD57+ T cells in acquired aplastic anemia. The use of genomic DNA as template underpinned the TCR beta VDJ and CDR3 profiling. TCRdb itself ran the reads through MiXCR, one entry per CDR3 protein. The sample gives 100,000 to 150,000 distinct CDR3 sequences, 48% of which show up once; 2% to 3% is in the top ten. The sample comprised sorted CD4+, CD8+, or CD8+CD57+ T cells (not recorded which) from PBMCs. The receptors were sampled from a human donor in good health, serving as a control.

V gene TRBV10-3 combines with J gene TRBJ2-5; 13 bases map to TRBD2. This CDR3 spans 14 amino acids. Trimming at V came to 10 bases and at J to 5 bases, leaving 7 bases not matched to a gene. The germline V gene encodes CDR1 ENHRY and CDR2 SYGVKD. The CDR3 is CATATSGGPETQYF. The CDR3 nucleotides read TGTGCCACCGCGACTAGCGGGGGGCCGGAGACCCAGTACTTC.

This clonotype was recorded many times. V usage is TRBV12-3 or TRBV12-4 and J usage is TRBJ2-3; 7 bases align to TRBD2. This CDR3 has 16 amino acids. V trimming: 1 base; J trimming: 6 bases; junction bases outside the gene matches: 10. CDR3 in amino acids: CASSLGRGGGVDTQYF. In DNA, the CDR3 is TGTGCCAGCAGTTTAGGACGCGGGGGTGGGGTCGATACGCAGTATTTT.

Turning to this clonotype: The junction and the germline gene differ at one end; a read error may be behind it. The V call is TRBV10-3, the J call TRBJ1-2, with D tentatively TRBD1 (5 bases). CDR1 and CDR2 (germline): ENHRY, SYGVKD. The CDR3 runs 13 residues. Written as DNA, the CDR3 is TGTGCCATCGGCCAAGACAGTGAATATGGCTACGCCTTC. This encodes CAIGQDSEYGYAF.

This clonotype was seen at least ten times. The V call is TRBV5-1, the J call TRBJ1-4; D not certain. CDR3 size: 13 residues. The ends were cut back, 4 bases at V and 10 bases at J, with 14 bases in the middle. Germline lookup yields CDR1 SGHRS and CDR2 YFSETQ. The CDR3 region has the DNA TGCGCCAGCAGCACCGACCCGGAGGGAAAACTGTTTTTT. Amino acid sequence: CASSTDPEGKLFF.

The V gene is TRBV10-3, the J gene TRBJ2-1; D may be TRBD2 (6 bases). Germline CDR1 reads ENHRY; CDR2 reads SYGVKD. V lost 6 bases and J 5 bases, leaving 14 bases between the germline ends. The CDR3 is 14 amino acids. CDR3 loop: CAIRGVAADNEQFF. The CDR3 coding sequence is TGTGCCATCAGGGGGGTAGCGGCCGACAATGAGCAGTTCTTC.

In the case of this clonotype: A much larger clone lies a single base off, so this may be a read error. The chain recombines TRBV11-1 with TRBJ1-1; TRBD1 agrees at 7 bases. CDR3 length: 18 residues. V dropped 4 bases and J dropped 5; count of bases not matched to a gene: 19. The germline V gene encodes CDR1 SGHAT and CDR2 FQDESV (reference sequence). Written as DNA, the CDR3 is TGTGCCAGCAGCTCCGGATCGGGACAGCCAGGGCGTCGGACTGAAGCTTTCTTT. This sequence encodes CASSSGSGQPGRRTEAFF.

This clonotype occurred many times. This chain's CDR3 is CASSRRASGYGYTF. The CDR3 region has the DNA TGTGCCAGCAGCCGCAGGGCCTCGGGGTATGGCTACACCTTC. The V and J genes are TRBV3-1 and TRBJ1-2; TRBD1 might be the D (5 bases). Germline V CDR1 and CDR2: LGHDT, YNNKEL (reference sequence). Deletions cut 4 bases from V and 5 bases from J, with 14 bases between. The CDR3 totals 14 residues.

This chain joins TRBV10-1 and TRBJ2-3; D possibly corresponds to TRBD2 (5 bases). Between the trimmed V and J ends, which lost 1 base and 0 bases, there was a span of 8 bases. CDR1 and CDR2 (germline): WNHNN, SYGVQD (reference sequence). The CDR3 is 15 residues long. This chain's CDR3 is CASSEFAGSTDTQYF. CDR3 DNA sequence: TGCGCCAGCAGTGAGTTCGCGGGTAGCACAGATACGCAGTATTTT.

The J gene is TRBJ1-1, the V gene TRBV19; D remains ambiguous. The ends were cut back, 5 bases at V and 8 bases at J, with 12 bases in the middle. Per germline, CDR1 LNHDA and CDR2 SQIVND (reference sequence). The CDR3 loop spans 12 amino acids. CDR3 sequence reads: CASSRSRREAFF. CDR3 sequence (DNA): TGTGCCAGTAGTCGGTCGAGGCGGGAAGCTTTCTTT.

The chain couples TRBV7-3 to TRBJ2-7; D gene uncertain. CDR3 length: 15 residues. Between the trimmed V and J ends, which lost 1 base and 4 bases, there was a span of 14 bases. Germline lookup yields CDR1 SGHTA and CDR2 FQGTGA. In DNA form, the CDR3 reads TGTGCCAGCAGCTTAAATGGTCTCGGTGTATACGAGCAGTACTTC. The encoded protein is CASSLNGLGVYEQYF.

The chain joins TRBV7-2 to TRBJ2-1; possibly TRBD1 or TRBD2 for D (5 bases each). The V end was cut by 4 bases, the J end by 10 bases, with 11 bases between. There are 12 residues in the CDR3. Germline CDR1 reads SGHTA; CDR2 reads FQGNSA. The CDR3, as DNA: TGTGCCAGCAGCTCGCCGGGACGGGAGCAGTTCTTC. Translating gives CASSSPGREQFF. The variable domain in full, with the rest retrieved from reference TRBV7-2 and TRBJ2-1, is GAGVSQSPSNKVTEKGKDVELRCDPISGHTALYWYRQSLGQGLEFLIYFQGNSAPDKSGLPSDRFSAERTGGSVSTLTIQRTQQEDSAVYLCASSSPGREQFFGPGTRLTVL.

The chain links TRBV11-2 to TRBJ2-2, with unresolved D. The length of the CDR3 is 12 residues. V was cut by 2 bases and J by 4 bases, with 2 bases left in between. Per germline, CDR1 SGHAT and CDR2 FQNNGV. The CDR3: CASSLFTGELFF. DNA for the CDR3: TGTGCCAGCAGCTTATTCACCGGGGAGCTGTTTTTT.

The chain recombines TRBV15 with TRBJ2-1, with 8 bases fitting TRBD2. The CDR3 sequence is 16 residues long. After removal of 3 bases from V and 3 bases from J, the junction contained 7 bases not matched to a gene. The germline gives CDR1 LNHNV, CDR2 YYDKDF (reference sequence). Written as DNA, the CDR3 is TGTGCCACCAGCAGCGACCCCGGGACTAGCTACAATGAGCAGTTCTTC. It is translated as CATSSDPGTSYNEQFF.

A remark on this clonotype: A much larger clone is a single base away; this may be a read error. This chain links TRBV30 with TRBJ1-1, with D possibly TRBD1 on 5 matching bases. Germline V CDR1 and CDR2: GTSNPN, SVGIG (reference sequence). The CDR3 extends over 14 amino acids. V gave up 1 base and J gave up 4 bases, with 13 bases separating them. CDR3 in DNA: TGTGCCTGGAGTGAGGGTGGGGCTCGCACTGAAGCTTTCTTT. Its protein is CAWSEGGARTEAFF.

The genes are TRBV5-4 and TRBJ2-7; D gene uncertain. CDR1 and CDR2 from the germline V gene are SGHNT and YYREEE (reference sequence). The CDR3 length is 17 residues. Trimming took 5 bases from V and 2 from J, leaving 23 bases between them. The CDR3: CASSFLDRPPQTYEQYF. CDR3 DNA sequence: TGTGCCAGCAGTTTTCTCGACCGACCACCACAAACCTACGAGCAGTACTTC.

Regarding this clonotype: One end of the junction fails to match germline, which may point to a read error. This chain connects TRBV9 to TRBJ1-6; D uncertain. CDR3 size: 12 residues. Germline-derived CDR1 and CDR2 are SGDLS and YYNGEE. The CDR3 protein is CASSVEGSSLHF. CDR3 DNA: TGTGCCAGCAGCGTAGAAGGTTCATCCCTCCACTTT.

This clonotype was observed at least ten times. In nucleotides, the CDR3 is TGTGCCAGCAGCCAAGACGACAGTTCTGGGGCCAACGTCCTGACTTTC. Protein: CASSQDDSSGANVLTF. This chain links TRBV4-2 with TRBJ2-6; possibly TRBD1 for D (5 bases). Germline CDR1 and CDR2: LGHNA and YNFKEQ. V lost 0 bases to trimming and J lost 1 base, with 7 bases between them. This CDR3 contains 16 residues.

At least ten counts were recorded for this clonotype. The chain combines TRBV19 with TRBJ2-3; no clear D. Germline loops: CDR1 LNHDA, CDR2 SQIVND (reference sequence). Trimming took 4 bases from V and 7 from J, leaving 24 bases between them. This CDR3 region has 17 residues. The CDR3 coding sequence is TGTGCCAGTAGTAAGGGTCCCCTTAAATCCCCCGCATATACGCAGTATTTT. It yields the protein CASSKGPLKSPAYTQYF.

The chain's CDR3 is CSGVRDRGSTDTQYF. In DNA form, the CDR3 reads TGCAGTGGAGTCCGGGACAGGGGAAGCACAGATACGCAGTATTTT. This chain connects TRBV20-1 to TRBJ2-3, with 10 bases fitting TRBD1. The V gene end was trimmed by 7 bases and the J gene end by 0 bases; junction bases not matched to a gene: 7. The V gene's germline CDR1 is DFQATT and CDR2 SNEGSKA (reference sequence). The CDR3 length is 15 residues.

This clonotype was seen only a few times. An end of the junction differs from the germline gene, which may be a read error. CDR3 bases: TGTGCCAGCGGGAAGACAGGTTACAGTGAGCAGTTCTTC. This codes for CASGKTGYSEQFF. This chain links TRBV9 with TRBJ2-1; TRBD1 might be the D (6 bases). The CDR3 spans 13 residues. From germline, CDR1 is SGDLS and CDR2 YYNGEE.

Details on this clonotype: This may be a read error: a much more frequent sequence differs by one nucleotide. This chain joins TRBV4-2 and TRBJ1-1; tentatively, D is TRBD1 (5 bases). Germline lookup yields CDR1 LGHNA and CDR2 YNFKEQ. The CDR3 loop spans 15 amino acids. The CDR3 DNA reads as TGTGCCAGCAGCCAAAAGGGGTGGGAGAAAACTGAAGCTTCCTTT. This codes for CASSQKGWEKTEASF.

The chain uses TRBV5-1 and TRBJ2-5; weak D call: TRBD2 (5 bases). The germline V gene encodes CDR1 SGHRS and CDR2 YFSETQ. V lost 0 bases, J lost 9 bases, and 9 bases lay in between. This CDR3 has 12 amino acids. Here the CDR3 reads CASSLADGAQYF. The CDR3 DNA reads as TGCGCCAGCAGCTTGGCCGACGGGGCCCAGTACTTC. Looking up the rest from reference TRBV5-1 and TRBJ2-5 gives the full variable domain: KAGVTQTPRYLIKTRGQQVTLSCSPISGHRSVSWYQQTPGQGLQFLFEYFSETQRNKGNFPGRFSGRQFSNSRSEMNVSTLELGDSALYLCASSLADGAQYFGPGTRLLVL.

This clonotype was recorded at least ten times. The chain is built from TRBV3-1 and TRBJ2-1, with 11 bases lining up with TRBD2. J gave up 3 bases and V 6 bases, and 4 bases lay outside the gene matches. The CDR3 covers 15 residues. Germline V gene sequence: CDR1 LGHDT, CDR2 YNNKEL (reference sequence). For the CDR3, the DNA is TGTGCCAGCAGACATACTAGCGGGGGCTACAATGAGCAGTTCTTC. This sequence encodes CASRHTSGGYNEQFF.

The rearrangement links TRBV2 to TRBJ2-7, with 10 bases that match TRBD2. The CDR3 has 14 amino acids. The ends lost 6 bases at V and 6 bases at J; junction bases unmatched: 8. The germline V gene has CDR1 SNHLY and CDR2 FYNNEI. The CDR3 DNA reads as TGTGCCAGCAGCGGGGGACTAGCGTCGATCGAGCAGTACTTC. The encoded protein is CASSGGLASIEQYF.

The chain carries TRBV10-1 and TRBJ1-6, with TRBD1 identical over 8 bases. CDR1 and CDR2 (germline): WNHNN, SYGVQD (reference sequence). The CDR3 has 15 residues. The junction had 10 bases not matched to a gene; V was cut back by 8 bases and J by 7 bases. In nucleotides, the CDR3 is TGCGCCAGCCATAAACAGACAGGGGCCAATTCACCCCTCCACTTT. Protein sequence: CASHKQTGANSPLHF.

V is TRBV20-1 and J is TRBJ2-1; unclear D gene. Germline V gene sequence: CDR1 DFQATT, CDR2 SNEGSKA (reference sequence). The ends were cut back, 1 base at V and 2 bases at J, with 9 bases in the middle. CDR3 size: 14 residues. The CDR3 region is CSARGTGTYNEQFF. DNA for the CDR3: TGCAGTGCTAGAGGGACGGGTACCTACAATGAGCAGTTCTTC.